Given below is one T cell receptor (beta chain) in context. Its antigen is undetermined. These data belong to a study of blood T cells in healthy people across ages. Study outcomes and limitations: Higher diversity and more naive CD4+ cells were features of long-lived donors, compared to aged donors.

Combining a sample-barcoded 5' primer with a J-beta primer mix, a second PCR ran for about 7 to 11 cycles. No fewer than 2.5 million CDR3-containing paired-end reads came from each sample. TCRdb processed the 5' RACE reads anew with MiXCR; each CDR3 protein has one entry. In the table there are under 2,000,000 distinct CDR3 sequences, around 48% of which are singletons. Donors ranged from 6 to 90 years old and were healthy Caucasians in Russia. Germline V gives CDR1 DFQATT, CDR2 SNEGSKA (reference sequence). V lost 7 bases to trimming and J lost 6 bases, with 9 bases between them. This CDR3 comprises 10 residues.

The material sequenced was blood. This chain uses TRBV20-1 with TRBJ1-2; D is unresolved. This TCR derives from a woman between 35 and 50 years old in good health. DNA for the CDR3: TGCAGTGGGTTCGGGGATGGCTACACCTTC. This translates into CSGFGDGYTF.